In this sample, the clone carrying this T cell receptor (beta chain) turned up many times. Antigen unknown. CD8+CD4-CCR7+CD45RA+ cells were sorted as naive CD8 T cells. This entry belongs to a study of molecular identifiers for immune sequencing clone quantification. Notes on the study in general: Single-cell amounts of spiked Jurkat TCR RNA were reportedly detectable among over 750,000 naive cells.

Previously described methods with listed TCR primers produced the bulk TCR libraries. TCRdb independently ran MiXCR on the PCR reads; one entry per CDR3 protein. The sample yields about 510,000 distinct CDR3 sequences, roughly 26% seen once. V was shortened by 5 bases and J by 4 bases, with 12 bases between the two germline ends. Looked up from germline, CDR1 is MNHEY and CDR2 is SVGEGT. The CDR3 has 14 residues. The V gene is TRBV6-2 or TRBV6-3, the J gene TRBJ1-5; D is perhaps TRBD1 (5 bases). The material sequenced was naive CD8+ T cells from blood, with Jurkat cell RNA spiked in. Noted subset: FACS-sorted CD8+CD4-CCR7+CD45RA+ naive T cells. The TCR sequence derives from a human donor in good health. Some libraries in this study had Jurkat cell RNA spiked in. CDR3 sequence (DNA): TGTGCCAGCAGTCGGGACGAAGTGAATCAGCCCCAGCATTTT. Residues: CASSRDEVNQPQHF.